This is a list of T cell receptor beta chains from one sample in a study of cytomegalovirus exposure and HLA in healthy donors. The assay was immunoSEQ multiplex PCR, and TCRdb's table has in-frame clones only and misses some. The data contain around 130,000 clones, under 85% of them singletons. Sequenced sample: PBMCs. The source of these receptors is a boy younger than 18 in good health and CMV-seronegative. Both conserved end residues are part of each CDR3. The order of the fields is CDR3 length, clone size, J gene, V gene, D gene, CDR3 protein, CDR3 DNA. The D gene is left open where the match is weak. Expanded clones are given a class, and other clones once, few, many or no size at all.

16 NA TRBJ2-3 TRBV9 TRBD2 CASSVGAGRSTDTQYF TGTGCCAGCAGCGTAGGAGCGGGGAGAAGCACAGATACGCAGTATTTT
16 NA TRBJ1-5 TRBV19 TRBD1 CASSIQGALSNQPQHF TGTGCCAGTAGTATACAGGGGGCTCTGAGCAATCAGCCCCAGCATTTT
12 NA TRBJ2-5 TRBV9 NA CASSIGEETQYF TGTGCCAGCAGCATCGGGGAAGAGACCCAGTACTTC
14 NA TRBJ2-1 TRBV14 NA CASSPIRGGGEQFF TGTGCCAGCAGCCCCATCCGGGGAGGGGGTGAGCAGTTCTTC
18 NA TRBJ2-1 TRBV7-8 TRBD2 CASSLGLAGESSYNEQFF TGTGCCAGCAGCCTTGGACTAGCGGGGGAAAGCTCCTACAATGAGCAGTTCTTC
14 NA TRBJ2-5 TRBV7-2 NA CASSGGSRGETQYF TGTGCCAGCAGCGGCGGCTCACGGGGAGAGACCCAGTACTTC
12 NA TRBJ1-2 TRBV7-2 NA CASSLHSYGYTF TGTGCCAGCAGCTTACACAGCTATGGCTACACCTTC
16 NA TRBJ1-2 TRBV19 TRBD1 CASSIQARGPNYGYTF TGTGCCAGTAGTATTCAAGCCAGGGGGCCGAACTATGGCTACACCTTC
9 NA TRBJ2-5 TRBV10-1 NA CAARETQYF TGCGCCGCTAGAGAGACCCAGTACTTC
16 NA TRBJ1-5 TRBV5-5 NA CASSLEQLNPNQPQHF TGTGCCAGCAGCTTGGAACAGCTAAATCCCAATCAGCCCCAGCATTTT
15 NA TRBJ1-6 TRBV5-1 TRBD1 CASSLVQGANSPLHF TGCGCCAGCAGCTTGGTACAGGGGGCCAATTCACCCCTCCACTTT
18 NA TRBJ2-7 TRBV27 TRBD2 CASSLPDSPGLAGGLQYF TGTGCCAGCAGTTTACCCGATTCTCCAGGACTAGCGGGAGGCCTGCAGTACTTC
14 NA TRBJ2-5 TRBV11-3 TRBD2 CASSPVAGAETQYF TGTGCCAGCAGCCCAGTAGCGGGAGCGGAGACCCAGTACTTC
16 NA TRBJ2-1 TRBV19 TRBD2 CASSREAGGVYNEQFF TGTGCCAGTAGTAGAGAAGCGGGAGGAGTCTACAATGAGCAGTTCTTC
13 NA TRBJ1-5 TRBV7-6 NA CASSLEKIGPQHF TGTGCCAGCAGCTTAGAGAAAATCGGGCCCCAGCATTTT
12 NA TRBJ2-7 TRBV18 NA CASSLDNYEQYF TGTGCCAGCTCACTAGACAACTACGAGCAGTACTTC
13 NA TRBJ1-1 TRBV29-1 NA CVGGEQPNTEAFF TGCGTTGGGGGGGAACAGCCGAACACTGAAGCTTTCTTT
15 NA TRBJ2-2 TRBV27 TRBD1 CASRYRDSYTGELFF TGTGCCAGCAGATACCGGGACAGTTACACCGGGGAGCTGTTTTTT
14 NA TRBJ1-5 TRBV2 TRBD1 CASSLGQGGRPQHF TGTGCCAGCAGCCTCGGACAGGGTGGTCGGCCCCAGCATTTT
16 NA TRBJ1-4 TRBV6-4 NA CASSATGIATNEKLFF TGTGCCAGCAGCGCAACAGGCATTGCAACTAATGAAAAACTGTTTTTT
13 once TRBJ2-1 TRBV5-8 TRBD1 CASSLVRDRGLLF TGTGCCAGCAGCTTGGTAAGGGACAGGGGGCTGCTCTTC
15 NA TRBJ1-3 TRBV7-9 NA CASSPPDNPGNTIYF TGTGCCAGCAGCCCCCCCGACAACCCTGGAAACACCATATATTTT
13 once TRBJ2-3 TRBV6-1 NA CASIERSTDTQYF TGTGCCAGCATTGAGAGAAGCACAGATACGCAGTATTTT
14 NA TRBJ2-3 TRBV5-1 NA CASSEGAQTDTQYF TGCGCCAGCAGCGAGGGAGCCCAAACAGATACGCAGTATTTT
11 few TRBJ1-5 TRBV6-1 NA CASRADQPQHF TGTGCCAGCAGGGCTGATCAGCCCCAGCATTTT
16 NA TRBJ2-1 TRBV19 TRBD2 CASSMASGAAYNEQFF TGTGCCAGTAGTATGGCTAGCGGGGCAGCCTACAATGAGCAGTTCTTC
14 NA TRBJ1-3 TRBV5-4 TRBD1 CASSQDRWLNTIYF TGTGCCAGCAGCCAGGACAGGTGGTTAAACACCATATATTTT
15 NA TRBJ2-2 TRBV4-3 NA CASSQARVIPGELFF TGCGCCAGCAGCCAAGCCCGGGTCATTCCCGGGGAGCTGTTTTTT
14 NA TRBJ2-7 TRBV18 NA CASTTRAGAGEQYF TGTGCCAGCACAACCAGGGCAGGGGCGGGCGAGCAGTACTTC